This TCR beta chain was obtained from a study of stem cell transplantation in POMP-related autoinflammatory disease. For the study at large: Before transplant, CD4+ T cells skewed naive and CD8+ proportions were low. Overall study results and limits: Unique TRB V-J gene pairings were limited in number in patients with PRAID. PRAID patients trended toward lower TRB diversity and higher clonality in all analyzed T-cell subsets.

Remarks on this clone: Its specificity is unknown.

V was pared by 9 bases and J by 0 bases, with 3 bases of the junction left unmatched. Germline-derived CDR1 and CDR2 are LNHDA and SQIVND (reference sequence). The CDR3 is made up of 14 amino acids. Method: immunoSEQ multiplex PCR; TCRdb's copy keeps in-frame clones and lacks some. The table shows some 69,000 clones, with approximately 91% occurring only once. The source was CD4+ T cells from PBMCs, collected after stem cell transplantation. This sequence was found in a human patient with POMP-related autoinflammation and immune dysregulation (PRAID). These T cells may partly come from the graft donor. The chain employs TRBV19 and TRBJ2-2; 8 bases agree with TRBD1. The CDR3 is CASQGAANTGELFF. CDR3 coding DNA: TGTGCCAGCCAGGGGGCGGCGAACACCGGGGAGCTGTTTTTT.